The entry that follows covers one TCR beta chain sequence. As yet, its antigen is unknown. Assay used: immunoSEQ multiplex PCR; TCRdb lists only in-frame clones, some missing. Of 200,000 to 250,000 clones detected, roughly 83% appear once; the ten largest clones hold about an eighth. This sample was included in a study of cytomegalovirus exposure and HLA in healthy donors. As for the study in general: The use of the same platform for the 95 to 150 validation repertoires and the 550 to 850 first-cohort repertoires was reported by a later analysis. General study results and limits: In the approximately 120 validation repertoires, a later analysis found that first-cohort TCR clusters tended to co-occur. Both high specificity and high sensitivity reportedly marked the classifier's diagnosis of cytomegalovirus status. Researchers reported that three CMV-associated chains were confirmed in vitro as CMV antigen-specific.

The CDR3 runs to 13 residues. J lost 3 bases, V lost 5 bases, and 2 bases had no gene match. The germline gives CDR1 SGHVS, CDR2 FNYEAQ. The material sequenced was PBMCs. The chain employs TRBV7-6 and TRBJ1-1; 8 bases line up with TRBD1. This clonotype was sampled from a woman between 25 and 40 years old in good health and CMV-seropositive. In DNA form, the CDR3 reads TGTGCCAGCAGCGTGGACAGGGACACTGAAGCTTTCTTT. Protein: CASSVDRDTEAFF.